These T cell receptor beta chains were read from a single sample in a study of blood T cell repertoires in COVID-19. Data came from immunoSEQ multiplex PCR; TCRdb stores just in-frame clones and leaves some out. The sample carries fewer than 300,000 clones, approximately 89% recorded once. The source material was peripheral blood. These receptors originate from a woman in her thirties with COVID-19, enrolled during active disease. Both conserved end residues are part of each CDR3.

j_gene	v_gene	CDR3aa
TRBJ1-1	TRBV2	CASSVLPPSEAFF
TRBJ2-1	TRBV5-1	CASSLQVQYNEQFF
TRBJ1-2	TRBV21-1	CASSTTRVSRRANYGYTF
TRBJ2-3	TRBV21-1	CASSKGTGGGDTQYF
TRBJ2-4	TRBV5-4	CASSLVVPGSGKNIQYF
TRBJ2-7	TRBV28	CASSPRTSGIDEQYF
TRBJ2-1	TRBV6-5	CASRSGLAQYNEQFF
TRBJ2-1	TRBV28	CASSLSPGGIYNEQFF
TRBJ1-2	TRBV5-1	CASSQHIPQGKTNYGYTF
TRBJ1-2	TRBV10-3	CAMSGNYGYTF
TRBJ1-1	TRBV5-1	CASSRTGGDGTEAFF
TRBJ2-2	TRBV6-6	CASSYSMISTGELFF
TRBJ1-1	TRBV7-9	CASSLVDLGDYRAFF
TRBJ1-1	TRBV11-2	CASSLDVSGVNTEAFF
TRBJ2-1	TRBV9	CASSVEVLADGDNEQFF
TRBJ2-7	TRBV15	CATSREASGIYEQYF
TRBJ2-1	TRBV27	CASSLYNEQFF
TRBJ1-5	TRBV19	CASSRDRGPNQPQHF
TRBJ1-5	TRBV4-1	CASSQGGNDQPQHF
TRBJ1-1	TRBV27	CASGRQGIGTEAFF
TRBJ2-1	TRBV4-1	CASSQDQIAGTWVNEQFF
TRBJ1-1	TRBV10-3	CATFGTAHTEAFF
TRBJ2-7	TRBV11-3	CASSAGLAGDYEQYF
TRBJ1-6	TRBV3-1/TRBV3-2	CASSETFFNSPLHF
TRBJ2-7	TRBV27	CASSRTNWQVGEQYF
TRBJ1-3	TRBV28	CASKQSGWSDTIYF
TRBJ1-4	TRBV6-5	CASSSGTEVEKLFF
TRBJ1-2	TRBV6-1	CASSEQQGRGNYGYTF
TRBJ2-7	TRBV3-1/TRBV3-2	CASSHGAVVFEQYF
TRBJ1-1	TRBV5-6	CASSSRRVGNTEAFF
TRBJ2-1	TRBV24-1	CATSPTEGAGGPYNEQFF
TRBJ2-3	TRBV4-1	CASSQDRERAGDSDTQYF
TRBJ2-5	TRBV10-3	CAISFGLAGGGETQYF
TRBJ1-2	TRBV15	CATSRERGSYGYTF
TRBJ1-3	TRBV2	CASLGSGDSGSGNTIYF
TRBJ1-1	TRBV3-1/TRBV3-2	CASSTARTGNTEAFF
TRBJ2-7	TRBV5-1	CASSLARDKRNEQYF
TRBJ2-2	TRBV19	CASRERVVGELFF
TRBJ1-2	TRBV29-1	CSVDVDRTYYGYTF
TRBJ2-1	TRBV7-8	CASSPTGSYNEQFF
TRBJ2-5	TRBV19	CASSIEASGSETQYF
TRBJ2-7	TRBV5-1	CASSLGSGGNEQYF
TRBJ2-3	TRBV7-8	CASSFWTGGTDTQYF
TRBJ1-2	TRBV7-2	CASSLVGGSNYGYTF
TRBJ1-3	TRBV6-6	CASSSGAGNTIYF
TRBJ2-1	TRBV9	CASSGGTYNEQFF
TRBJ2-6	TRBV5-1	CASTQNPSGANVLTF
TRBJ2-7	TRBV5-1	CASSTDGTDPYEQYF
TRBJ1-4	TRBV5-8	CASSLERTANEKLFF
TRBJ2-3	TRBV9	CASSPGTSGFGDTQYF
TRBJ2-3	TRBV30	CAWSVGTSGSTDTQYF
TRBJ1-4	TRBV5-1	CASSTATNEKLFF
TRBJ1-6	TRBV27	CASSSGPGSPLHF
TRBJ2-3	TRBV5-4	CASSPGLAGGLSTDTQYF